This passage covers 25 T cell receptor beta chains from one sample sequenced in a study of CD8 T cells in cerebrospinal fluid in Alzheimer's disease. TCRdb reanalyzed the 10x single-cell sequencing reads and collapses them to one entry per CDR3 protein, without DNA. In all, the sample yields around 900 distinct CDR3 sequences. Input material: cerebrospinal fluid. The receptors were sampled from a human donor with Parkinson's disease.

The V call is TRBV12-3 or TRBV12-4, the J call TRBJ1-4. The CDR3 contains 14 residues. This chain's CDR3 is CASSFEWGGEKLFF.

Frequency places this clonotype as medium-sized. V usage is TRBV20-1 and J usage is TRBJ2-1; there is no DNA to check the TCRdb D call of TRBD2. Per germline, CDR1 DFQATT and CDR2 SNEGSKA (reference sequence). This CDR3 spans 14 amino acids. This CDR3 is CSVVGSGSYNEQFF.

This clonotype is deemed medium-sized by its frequency. CDR3 residues: CASSLPGEGYTF. The chain employs TRBV5-1 and TRBJ1-2; TCRdb picks TRBD1, but there is no DNA to check that call. This CDR3 region has 12 residues. Germline-derived CDR1 and CDR2 are SGHRS and YFSETQ.

This clonotype counts as medium-sized by frequency. This rearrangement joins TRBV7-2 to TRBJ2-1. The CDR3 has 13 amino acids. From germline, CDR1 is SGHTA and CDR2 FQGNSA. This CDR3 is CASSLIPVNEQFF. The full variable domain, completed using reference TRBV7-2 and TRBJ2-1, is GAGVSQSPSNKVTEKGKDVELRCDPISGHTALYWYRQSLGQGLEFLIYFQGNSAPDKSGLPSDRFSAERTGGSVSTLTIQRTQQEDSAVYLCASSLIPVNEQFFGPGTRLTVL.

Judged by frequency, this clonotype is medium-sized. The CDR3 spells CASSQDRGGGAYNEQFF. V gene TRBV4-1 combines with J gene TRBJ2-1; the TCRdb D gene call, TRBD2, has no DNA to confirm it. The CDR3 extends over 17 amino acids. The germline V gene has CDR1 MGHRA and CDR2 YSYEKL.

This clonotype is labeled medium-sized based on frequency. The chain combines TRBV6-2 or TRBV6-3 with TRBJ1-5; the TCRdb call, TRBD1, lacks DNA for checking. CDR3 length: 15 amino acids. Germline V gene sequence: CDR1 MNHEY, CDR2 SVGEGT. This chain's CDR3 is CASRSPDSSNQPQHF.

This clonotype is deemed large by its frequency. The J gene is TRBJ2-1, the V gene TRBV5-5; lacking DNA, the TRBD2 call made by TCRdb goes unchecked. This CDR3 has 15 residues. From germline, CDR1 is SGHKS and CDR2 YYEKEE (reference sequence). CDR3 loop: CASSLNSGSNNEQFF.

This clonotype counts as large (0.1 to 1%) by frequency. The rearrangement joins TRBV27 to TRBJ2-5. CDR3 length: 14 residues. The germline gives CDR1 MNHEY, CDR2 SMNVEV (reference sequence). CDR3 loop: CATRKALTWETQYF.

This clonotype is called medium-sized based on its frequency. CDR3 sequence reads: CASSIASLAGHTQYF. V gene TRBV19 combines with J gene TRBJ2-3; TCRdb picks TRBD2, but there is no DNA to check that call. Germline assignment: CDR1 LNHDA and CDR2 SQIVND (reference sequence). This CDR3 region has 15 residues.

Judged by frequency, this clonotype is medium-sized. V usage is TRBV6-2 or TRBV6-3 and J usage is TRBJ1-2; TCRdb gives TRBD1 as the D gene, but with no DNA this cannot be confirmed. The CDR3 extends over 15 amino acids. The germline V gene has CDR1 MNHEY and CDR2 SVGEGT. CDR3 in amino acids: CASSGGQDFNYGYTF.

By frequency, this clonotype registers medium-sized. The chain recombines TRBV6-5 with TRBJ2-6. The CDR3 extends over 18 amino acids. The germline V gene encodes CDR1 MNHEY and CDR2 SVGAGI. CDR3 loop: CASSYSFTSVSGANVLTF.

According to its frequency, this clonotype is medium-sized. The chain carries TRBV7-2 and TRBJ1-1. The germline V gene has CDR1 SGHTA and CDR2 FQGNSA. This CDR3 has 13 residues. The CDR3: CASQRVEYTEAFF. Full variable domain (rest looked up from reference TRBV7-2 and TRBJ1-1): GAGVSQSPSNKVTEKGKDVELRCDPISGHTALYWYRQSLGQGLEFLIYFQGNSAPDKSGLPSDRFSAERTGGSVSTLTIQRTQQEDSAVYLCASQRVEYTEAFFGQGTRLTVV.

This clonotype ranks as medium-sized (0.01 to 0.1%) in terms of frequency. The J gene is TRBJ2-5, the V gene TRBV29-1; TCRdb proposes TRBD2, but this gene call is untestable without DNA. The length of the CDR3 is 13 residues. Germline V gene data show CDR1 as SQVTM and CDR2 as ANQGSEA. The CDR3: CSVEVAGGQTQYF.

Frequency places this clonotype as large. This chain joins TRBV7-3 and TRBJ2-1; TCRdb's D call, TRBD2, is unchecked because there is no DNA. The CDR3 has 18 residues. Per the germline V gene, CDR1 is SGHTA and CDR2 is FQGTGA. This CDR3 reads CASSLYPSGRSSYNEQFF.

By frequency, this clonotype registers large (0.1 to 1%). The chain recombines TRBV11-2 with TRBJ2-6; without DNA, the TCRdb call of TRBD1 cannot be checked. Germline loops: CDR1 SGHAT, CDR2 FQNNGV. This CDR3 spans 17 amino acids. The CDR3 loop is CASSTHRGGTGANVLTF.

This clonotype is medium-sized by frequency. The rearrangement uses TRBV6-6 and TRBJ2-7. The CDR3 is 17 amino acids. The germline CDR1 and CDR2 sequences are MNHNY and SVGAGI (reference sequence). CDR3 loop: CASSYSNMVTEVYEQYF.

This clonotype ranks as medium-sized in terms of frequency. The chain is built from TRBV20-1 and TRBJ1-1. Germline V CDR1 and CDR2: DFQATT, SNEGSKA (reference sequence). The CDR3 contains 13 residues. The CDR3 spells CSARDQTIGEAFF.

The chain is built from TRBV27 and TRBJ1-5; TCRdb indicates TRBD1, and absent DNA this call remains unverified. In germline, CDR1 is MNHEY, CDR2 SMNVEV (reference sequence). The CDR3 consists of 13 residues. CDR3 region: CASSLSWTNPQHF.

This clonotype is medium-sized by frequency. The V gene is TRBV20-1, the J gene TRBJ2-7; TCRdb reports TRBD2, a call that lacks DNA to check it against. This CDR3 contains 16 residues. CDR1 is DFQATT, CDR2 SNEGSKA, per germline (reference sequence). The CDR3: CSARDDLAQRVWEQYF.

This clonotype is labeled large based on frequency. The V and J genes are TRBV3-1 and TRBJ2-2. Looked up from germline, CDR1 is LGHDT and CDR2 is YNNKEL (reference sequence). This CDR3 is built from 12 residues. This CDR3 reads CASSQVTGELFF.

According to its frequency, this clonotype is medium-sized. V and J are TRBV15 and TRBJ2-1. The CDR3 has 15 amino acids. The germline CDR1 and CDR2 sequences are LNHNV and YYDKDF (reference sequence). The CDR3 loop is CATSRGADTYNEQFF.

The J gene is TRBJ2-1, the V gene TRBV6-5. This CDR3 has 13 residues. Germline loops: CDR1 MNHEY, CDR2 SVGAGI. Here the CDR3 reads CASSYSSLREQFF.

Its frequency marks this clonotype as large. The V gene is TRBV4-1, the J gene TRBJ2-5; TCRdb's D gene call, TRBD1, goes unchecked for lack of DNA. The CDR3 consists of 13 residues. CDR1 and CDR2 (germline): MGHRA, YSYEKL. The CDR3 protein is CASSPQGQETQYF.

This clonotype is identified as large from frequency. J is TRBJ2-3 and V is TRBV20-1; as DNA is missing, the TRBD1 call by TCRdb cannot be tested. The CDR3 consists of 16 residues. CDR1 and CDR2 (germline): DFQATT, SNEGSKA (reference sequence). CDR3 protein: CSASWEAWAGADTQYF.

This clonotype ranks as medium-sized in terms of frequency. The V gene is TRBV7-9, the J gene TRBJ1-2. CDR1 is SEHNR, CDR2 FQNEAQ, per germline (reference sequence). The length of the CDR3 is 15 residues. The CDR3 sequence: CASSSVAIFNYGYTF. Complete variable domain (other parts from reference TRBV7-9 and TRBJ1-2): DTGVSQNPRHKITKRGQNVTFRCDPISEHNRLYWYRQTLGQGPEFLTYFQNEAQLEKSRLLSDRFSAERPKGSFSTLEIQRTEQGDSAMYLCASSSVAIFNYGYTFGSGTRLTVV.